Sequencing of this T cell receptor (beta chain) was carried out in a study of CD8 T cells in ankylosing spondylitis. Via MiXCR, TCRdb re-called the 5' RACE reads, giving one row per CDR3 protein. The sample lists 180,000 or so distinct CDR3 sequences, more than 9% occurring once. The CDR3 sequence is 19 residues long. Between the trimmed V and J ends, which lost 3 bases and 2 bases, there was a span of 22 bases. CDR1 MNHEY and CDR2 SVGEGT come from the germline V gene. At least ten counts were recorded for this clonotype. This TCR came from a male donor with ankylosing spondylitis or in good health (not recorded which). This chain links TRBV6-2 or TRBV6-3 with TRBJ2-2, with D perhaps matching TRBD2 (5 bases). The specimen sequenced was blood, either unsorted or a sorted T cell fraction (not recorded which). The DNA of the CDR3 is TGTGCCAGCAGTTATCAAGCTGGACTTTCTCTAGGCAACACCGGGGAGCTGTTTTTT. It is translated as CASSYQAGLSLGNTGELFF.